This T cell receptor beta chain emerged from a study of blood T cell repertoires in COVID-19. Whole-study context: Acute and convalescent COVID-19 specimens originated in the United States, Italy and Spain. Sample material is recorded as cDNA or gDNA derived from T cells, B-cell-depleted T cells, or PBMCs.

Per the germline V gene, CDR1 is MNHNY and CDR2 is SVGAGI (reference sequence). Trimming took 0 bases from V and 4 from J, leaving 13 bases between them. The CDR3 is 16 amino acids. In the authors' workflow: It was from reference gene primer amplification that nucleated cell counts were estimated. TCRdb's copy holds only in-frame clones and misses some; the assay was immunoSEQ multiplex PCR. From that table come the V and J calls and clone size; the DNA was used to work out D and trimming. Of approximately 41,000 clones in the sample, about 85% are singletons; the top ten hold around 45%. The chain has TRBV6-6 and TRBJ1-3; tentative D call: TRBD1 (5 bases). Specimen: peripheral blood. The origin of this receptor is a woman of 80 years or more with acute or convalescent COVID-19. The CDR3 here is CASSYSTGGGGNTIYF. In DNA, the CDR3 is TGTGCCAGCAGTTACTCGACGGGGGGAGGCGGAAACACCATATATTTT.